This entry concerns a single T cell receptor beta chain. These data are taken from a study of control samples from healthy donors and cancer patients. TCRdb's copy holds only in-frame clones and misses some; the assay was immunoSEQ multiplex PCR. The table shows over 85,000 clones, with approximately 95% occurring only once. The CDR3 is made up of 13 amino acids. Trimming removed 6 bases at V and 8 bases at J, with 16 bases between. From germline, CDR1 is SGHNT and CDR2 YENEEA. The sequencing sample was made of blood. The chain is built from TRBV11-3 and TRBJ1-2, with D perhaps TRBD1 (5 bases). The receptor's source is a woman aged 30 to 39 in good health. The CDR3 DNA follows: TGTGCCAGCAGTGTCCGGGACGCCACAGGCTACACCTTC. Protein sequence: CASSVRDATGYTF. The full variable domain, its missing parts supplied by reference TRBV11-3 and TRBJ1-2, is EAGVVQSPRYKIIEKKQPVAFWCNPISGHNTLYWYLQNLGQGPELLIRYENEEAVDDSQLPKDRFSAERLKGVDSTLKIQPAELGDSAVYLCASSVRDATGYTFGSGTRLTVV.